This T cell receptor (beta chain) was obtained from a study of blood T cells in healthy people across ages. Background on the study: Per two T cells, about one barcoded beta molecule was captured through template switching.

V trimming: 3 bases; J trimming: 3 bases; junction bases outside the gene matches: 4. Germline V lookup: CDR1 SGDLS, CDR2 YYNGEE. The length of the CDR3 is 16 residues. Using a J-beta primer mix together with a sample-barcoded 5' primer, a second PCR was run for about 6 to 12 cycles. Each cDNA molecule, via a template-switch adaptor with 12 random nucleotides, was tagged. TCRdb analysed the 5' RACE reads with MiXCR anew, one entry per CDR3 protein. The sample shows about 570,000 distinct CDR3 sequences, about 26% of them seen only once. The chain links TRBV9 to TRBJ2-1; 12 nucleotides align to TRBD2. Sequenced input: blood. The clonotype was recovered from a woman in her sixties or seventies in good health. The chain's CDR3 is CASSGGLAGFYNEQFF. CDR3 in DNA: TGTGCCAGCAGCGGTGGACTAGCGGGGTTCTACAATGAGCAGTTCTTC.